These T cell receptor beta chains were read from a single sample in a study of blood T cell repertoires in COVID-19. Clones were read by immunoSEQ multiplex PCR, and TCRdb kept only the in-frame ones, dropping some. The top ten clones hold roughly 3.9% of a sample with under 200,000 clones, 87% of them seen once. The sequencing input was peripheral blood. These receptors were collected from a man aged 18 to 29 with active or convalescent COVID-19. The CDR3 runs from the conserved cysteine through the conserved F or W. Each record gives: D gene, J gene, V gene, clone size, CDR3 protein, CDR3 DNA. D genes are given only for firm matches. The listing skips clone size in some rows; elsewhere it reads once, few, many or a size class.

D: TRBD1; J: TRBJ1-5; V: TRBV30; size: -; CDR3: CAWSAGGDQPQHF; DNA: TGTGCCTGGAGTGCAGGGGGCGACCAGCCCCAGCATTTT
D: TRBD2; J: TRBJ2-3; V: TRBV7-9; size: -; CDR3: CASSTGTSGIDTQYF; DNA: TGTGCCAGCAGCACCGGGACTAGCGGGATAGATACGCAGTATTTT
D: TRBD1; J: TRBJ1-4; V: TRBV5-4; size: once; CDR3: CASSLGGDRKEKLFF; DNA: TGTGCCAGCAGCTTGGGGGGGGACAGGAAAGAAAAACTGTTTTTT
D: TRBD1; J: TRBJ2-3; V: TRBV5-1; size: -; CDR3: CASSPGTGGEYF; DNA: TGCGCCAGCAGCCCGGGGACAGGGGGGGAGTATTTT
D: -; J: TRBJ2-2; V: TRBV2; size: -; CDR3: CASSPEAGSGELFF; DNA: TGTGCCAGCAGCCCCGAGGCGGGGTCCGGGGAGCTGTTTTTT
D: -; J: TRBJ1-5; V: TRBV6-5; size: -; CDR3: CASSYRGGGGQPQHF; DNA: TGTGCCAGCAGTTACCGCGGGGGCGGTGGTCAGCCCCAGCATTTT
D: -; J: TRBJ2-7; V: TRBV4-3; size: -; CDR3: CASSPYGSSYEQYF; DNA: TGCGCCAGCAGCCCGTACGGGAGCTCCTACGAGCAGTACTTC
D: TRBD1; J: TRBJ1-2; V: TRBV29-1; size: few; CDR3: CSADKTGAYGYTF; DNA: TGCAGCGCAGATAAGACAGGGGCCTATGGCTACACCTTC
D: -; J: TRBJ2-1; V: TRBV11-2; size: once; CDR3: CASSADRGANEQFF; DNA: TGTGCCAGCAGCGCGGACCGGGGGGCCAATGAGCAGTTCTTC
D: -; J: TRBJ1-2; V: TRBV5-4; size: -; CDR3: CASSPGGGGSYYGYTF; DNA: TGTGCCAGCAGCCCTGGCGGCGGGGGCAGCTACTATGGCTACACCTTC